A selection of T cell receptor beta chains follows, all from one sample in a study of T cells in localized non-small cell lung cancer. The method was immunoSEQ multiplex PCR; TCRdb's version includes in-frame clones alone and lacks a portion of them. The sample carries fewer than 20,000 clones, nearly 90% recorded once. Sample: peripheral blood mononuclear cells, taken before any cancer treatment. All receptors come from a woman between 35 and 70 years old with stage III lung adenocarcinoma. The CDR3 runs from the conserved cysteine through the conserved F or W. The order of the fields is V gene, J gene, clone size, D gene, CDR3 protein, CDR3 DNA. The D gene is left open where the match is weak. Clone size is given for some rows only: seen once, a few or many times, or a class if the clone is expanded.

v_call: TRBV6-1; j_call: TRBJ2-7; clone_size: once; d_call: .; cdr3_aa: CASSDPGRDSYEQYF; cdr3_nt: TGTGCCAGCAGTGATCCCGGGCGGGACTCCTACGAGCAGTACTTC
v_call: TRBV7-9; j_call: TRBJ2-1; clone_size: few; d_call: TRBD2; cdr3_aa: CASSSGTSGINEQFF; cdr3_nt: TGTGCCAGCAGCTCCGGGACTAGCGGGATCAATGAGCAGTTCTTC
v_call: TRBV5-6; j_call: TRBJ1-2; clone_size: .; d_call: .; cdr3_aa: CASSLRHHYGYTF; cdr3_nt: TGTGCCAGCAGCTTGAGGCACCACTATGGCTACACCTTC
v_call: TRBV10-3; j_call: TRBJ2-3; clone_size: .; d_call: TRBD2; cdr3_aa: CANSPGGAADTQYF; cdr3_nt: TGTGCCAACTCACCCGGGGGGGCGGCAGATACGCAGTATTTT
v_call: TRBV5-1; j_call: TRBJ2-4; clone_size: .; d_call: TRBD2; cdr3_aa: CASSLELAGGDGAKNIQYF; cdr3_nt: TGCGCCAGCAGCTTGGAGCTAGCGGGGGGAGACGGAGCCAAAAACATTCAGTACTTC
v_call: TRBV19; j_call: TRBJ2-2; clone_size: .; d_call: .; cdr3_aa: CASSIPGSNTGELFF; cdr3_nt: TGTGCCAGTAGTATCCCAGGGTCGAACACCGGGGAGCTGTTTTTT
v_call: TRBV5-6; j_call: TRBJ2-7; clone_size: .; d_call: TRBD2; cdr3_aa: CASSTTAGGGEQYF; cdr3_nt: TGTGCCAGCAGCACGACGGCGGGAGGTGGAGAGCAGTACTTC
v_call: TRBV5-1; j_call: TRBJ2-3; clone_size: .; d_call: .; cdr3_aa: CASSLARGTDTQYF; cdr3_nt: TGCGCCAGCAGCTTGGCCCGAGGCACAGATACGCAGTATTTT
v_call: TRBV4-1; j_call: TRBJ2-7; clone_size: .; d_call: .; cdr3_aa: CASSQVGAYEQYF; cdr3_nt: TGCGCCAGCAGCCAGGTAGGGGCCTACGAGCAGTACTTC
v_call: TRBV11-2; j_call: TRBJ1-5; clone_size: .; d_call: .; cdr3_aa: CASSSGTGLGQPQHF; cdr3_nt: TGTGCCAGCAGCTCTGGTACAGGGTTAGGTCAGCCCCAGCATTTT
v_call: TRBV7-2; j_call: TRBJ2-7; clone_size: .; d_call: .; cdr3_aa: CASSLDPASYEQYF; cdr3_nt: TGTGCCAGCAGCTTAGATCCAGCCTCCTACGAGCAGTACTTC
v_call: TRBV5-5; j_call: TRBJ1-4; clone_size: .; d_call: TRBD1; cdr3_aa: CASSGTGTAVETNEKLFF; cdr3_nt: TGTGCCAGCAGCGGAACCGGGACAGCAGTTGAAACTAATGAAAAACTGTTTTTT
v_call: TRBV7-2; j_call: TRBJ2-2; clone_size: .; d_call: TRBD2; cdr3_aa: CASSPQQAGAGELFF; cdr3_nt: TGTGCCAGCAGCCCCCAACAGGCGGGGGCCGGGGAGCTGTTTTTT
v_call: TRBV5-4; j_call: TRBJ2-3; clone_size: .; d_call: .; cdr3_aa: CASSLGGLSTDTQYF; cdr3_nt: TGTGCCAGCAGCTTAGGGGGACTTTCCACAGATACGCAGTATTTT
v_call: TRBV19; j_call: TRBJ2-7; clone_size: .; d_call: TRBD1; cdr3_aa: CARLSENRDRGAEQYF; cdr3_nt: TGTGCCCGCTTAAGTGAGAACCGGGACAGGGGTGCTGAGCAGTACTTC
v_call: TRBV4-3; j_call: TRBJ2-7; clone_size: .; d_call: .; cdr3_aa: CASSQENGPYEQYF; cdr3_nt: TGCGCCAGCAGCCAAGAGAACGGACCCTACGAGCAGTACTTC
v_call: TRBV7-3; j_call: TRBJ2-2; clone_size: .; d_call: .; cdr3_aa: CASSSYTGELFF; cdr3_nt: TGTGCCAGCAGCTCTTACACCGGGGAGCTGTTTTTT
v_call: TRBV6-4; j_call: TRBJ1-2; clone_size: .; d_call: .; cdr3_aa: CASRSEWGGYTF; cdr3_nt: TGTGCCAGCAGGTCGGAATGGGGTGGCTACACCTTC
v_call: TRBV2; j_call: TRBJ2-1; clone_size: .; d_call: .; cdr3_aa: CASRPYNEQFF; cdr3_nt: TGTGCCAGCAGGCCCTACAATGAGCAGTTCTTC
v_call: TRBV10-3; j_call: TRBJ1-6; clone_size: .; d_call: .; cdr3_aa: CAIKPDGYNSPLHF; cdr3_nt: TGTGCCATCAAACCGGATGGATATAATTCACCCCTCCACTTT
v_call: TRBV4-3; j_call: TRBJ2-6; clone_size: .; d_call: .; cdr3_aa: CASSLQISGANVLTF; cdr3_nt: TGCGCCAGCAGCCTACAGATCTCTGGGGCCAACGTCCTGACTTTC
v_call: TRBV7-9; j_call: TRBJ2-1; clone_size: .; d_call: TRBD2; cdr3_aa: CASSLGTSTLSLGQDEQFF; cdr3_nt: TGTGCCAGCAGCTTAGGGACTAGCACTCTAAGTCTGGGCCAAGATGAGCAGTTCTTC
v_call: TRBV11-3; j_call: TRBJ2-7; clone_size: .; d_call: .; cdr3_aa: CASQSGGEQYF; cdr3_nt: TGTGCCAGCCAAAGCGGTGGCGAGCAGTACTTC
v_call: TRBV9; j_call: TRBJ1-2; clone_size: once; d_call: .; cdr3_aa: CASSGLRGDTLNYGYTF; cdr3_nt: TGTGCCAGCAGCGGACTCCGAGGGGACACACTTAACTATGGCTACACCTTC
v_call: TRBV7-2; j_call: TRBJ1-5; clone_size: .; d_call: TRBD1; cdr3_aa: CASSLNRGQPQHF; cdr3_nt: TGTGCCAGCAGCTTAAACAGGGGACAGCCCCAGCATTTT
v_call: TRBV30; j_call: TRBJ1-1; clone_size: .; d_call: .; cdr3_aa: CAWSWGATEAFF; cdr3_nt: TGTGCCTGGAGTTGGGGGGCCACTGAAGCTTTCTTT
v_call: TRBV5-4; j_call: TRBJ2-3; clone_size: once; d_call: .; cdr3_aa: CASSLGVGDTQYF; cdr3_nt: TGTGCCAGCAGCTTGGGGGTTGGGGATACGCAGTATTTT
v_call: TRBV6-5; j_call: TRBJ1-5; clone_size: few; d_call: TRBD1; cdr3_aa: CASSWGQGQQPQHF; cdr3_nt: TGTGCCAGCAGTTGGGGACAGGGGCAGCAGCCCCAGCATTTT
v_call: TRBV29-1; j_call: TRBJ1-1; clone_size: once; d_call: .; cdr3_aa: CSAAGSRYTEAFF; cdr3_nt: TGCAGCGCAGCCGGGTCCAGGTACACTGAAGCTTTCTTT
v_call: TRBV28; j_call: TRBJ1-2; clone_size: .; d_call: .; cdr3_aa: CASSLGGALDYGYTF; cdr3_nt: TGTGCCAGCAGTTTAGGGGGGGCCTTAGACTATGGCTACACCTTC
v_call: TRBV5-1; j_call: TRBJ1-1; clone_size: .; d_call: .; cdr3_aa: CASSYRDPVANTEAFF; cdr3_nt: TGCGCCAGCAGCTACCGGGACCCCGTCGCGAACACTGAAGCTTTCTTT
v_call: TRBV12-5; j_call: TRBJ2-7; clone_size: .; d_call: .; cdr3_aa: CASGLASVYEQYF; cdr3_nt: TGTGCTAGTGGTCTTGCTAGCGTTTACGAGCAGTACTTC
v_call: TRBV28; j_call: TRBJ1-4; clone_size: once; d_call: .; cdr3_aa: CASSYKGQHEKLFF; cdr3_nt: TGTGCCAGCAGTTACAAAGGTCAGCATGAAAAACTGTTTTTT
v_call: TRBV4-3; j_call: TRBJ2-5; clone_size: .; d_call: TRBD1; cdr3_aa: CASSRQGQETQYF; cdr3_nt: TGCGCCAGCAGCCGACAGGGCCAAGAGACCCAGTACTTC
v_call: TRBV29-1; j_call: TRBJ1-1; clone_size: .; d_call: .; cdr3_aa: CSVVAGRGNTEAFF; cdr3_nt: TGCAGCGTTGTAGCGGGCAGGGGGAACACTGAAGCTTTCTTT
v_call: TRBV5-5; j_call: TRBJ2-3; clone_size: .; d_call: TRBD1; cdr3_aa: CASRLGTGGRDRQYF; cdr3_nt: TGTGCCAGCAGGCTCGGGACAGGGGGAAGAGATCGGCAGTATTTT
v_call: TRBV4-3; j_call: TRBJ2-3; clone_size: .; d_call: TRBD1; cdr3_aa: CASSPGGRSTDTQYF; cdr3_nt: TGCGCCAGCAGCCCAGGGGGTCGTAGCACAGATACGCAGTATTTT
v_call: TRBV2; j_call: TRBJ1-1; clone_size: .; d_call: TRBD1; cdr3_aa: CASRQTGGLGEAFF; cdr3_nt: TGTGCCAGCAGACAAACAGGGGGCTTAGGTGAAGCTTTCTTT
v_call: TRBV19; j_call: TRBJ2-1; clone_size: .; d_call: TRBD2; cdr3_aa: CASSNLADPYNEQFF; cdr3_nt: TGTGCCAGTAGTAACCTAGCGGACCCCTACAATGAGCAGTTCTTC
v_call: TRBV15; j_call: TRBJ2-1; clone_size: .; d_call: .; cdr3_aa: CATSRGDNEQFF; cdr3_nt: TGTGCCACCAGCAGGGGCGACAATGAGCAGTTCTTC
v_call: TRBV6-6; j_call: TRBJ2-2; clone_size: .; d_call: TRBD1; cdr3_aa: CATKAWTGGNTGELFF; cdr3_nt: TGTGCCACCAAGGCTTGGACAGGGGGGAACACCGGGGAGCTGTTTTTT
v_call: TRBV4-1; j_call: TRBJ1-2; clone_size: .; d_call: TRBD1; cdr3_aa: CASSLPQGAYGYTF; cdr3_nt: TGCGCCAGCAGCCTCCCACAGGGGGCCTATGGCTACACCTTC
v_call: TRBV30; j_call: TRBJ1-1; clone_size: few; d_call: TRBD1; cdr3_aa: CAWNRQGAAAFF; cdr3_nt: TGTGCCTGGAATCGGCAGGGGGCGGCAGCTTTCTTT
v_call: TRBV5-1; j_call: TRBJ2-5; clone_size: .; d_call: .; cdr3_aa: CASSLGSAIMETQYF; cdr3_nt: TGCGCCAGCAGCTTGGGGTCAGCGATTATGGAGACCCAGTACTTC
v_call: TRBV9; j_call: TRBJ2-5; clone_size: .; d_call: .; cdr3_aa: CASSVVSEKTQYF; cdr3_nt: TGTGCCAGCAGCGTAGTTTCCGAGAAGACCCAGTACTTC
v_call: TRBV6-5; j_call: TRBJ1-1; clone_size: once; d_call: .; cdr3_aa: CASSYSSGRGPEAFF; cdr3_nt: TGTGCCAGCAGTTACTCGAGCGGCAGGGGCCCCGAAGCTTTCTTT